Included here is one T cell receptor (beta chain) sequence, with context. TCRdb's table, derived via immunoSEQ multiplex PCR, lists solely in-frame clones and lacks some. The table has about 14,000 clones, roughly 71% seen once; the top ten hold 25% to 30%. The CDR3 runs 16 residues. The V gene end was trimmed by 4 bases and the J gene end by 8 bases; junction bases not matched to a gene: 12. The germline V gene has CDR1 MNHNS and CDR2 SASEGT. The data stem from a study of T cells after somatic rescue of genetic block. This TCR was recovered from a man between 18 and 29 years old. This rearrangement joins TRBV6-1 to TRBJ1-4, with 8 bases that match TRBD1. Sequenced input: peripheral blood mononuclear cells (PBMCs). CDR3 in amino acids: CASSGLIGQGNEKLFF. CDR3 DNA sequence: TGTGCCAGCAGTGGCTTGATAGGACAGGGAAACGAAAAACTGTTTTTT.